The present entry profiles one TCR beta chain with its context. The data originate from a study of blood T cell repertoires in COVID-19. As for the study in general: Collection of acute and convalescent COVID-19 samples took place in the United States, Italy and Spain. From T cells, B-cell-depleted T cells, or PBMCs came the material, which was cDNA or gDNA.

J was trimmed by 1 base and V by 2 bases; bases with no gene match: 5. Germline CDR1 MGHRA, CDR2 YSYEKL. The CDR3 sequence is 16 residues long. Original processing methods: Nucleated cell number was recorded as an estimate derived from reference gene primer amplification. Libraries were prepared by immunoSEQ multiplex PCR; TCRdb keeps only in-frame clonotypes and omits some of them. The DNA gave D and trimming, while V, J and clone size come from that table. The data contain around 260,000 clones, 83% of them singletons. The sequence was collected from a woman aged 50 to 60 who had recovered from COVID-19. The chain employs TRBV4-1 and TRBJ2-3, with TRBD1 matching over 8 bases. The sequenced sample consisted of peripheral blood. CDR3 nucleotide sequence: TGCGCCAGCAGCCAAACCGACAGGGGAGGCACAGATACGCAGTATTTT. Its translation is CASSQTDRGGTDTQYF.